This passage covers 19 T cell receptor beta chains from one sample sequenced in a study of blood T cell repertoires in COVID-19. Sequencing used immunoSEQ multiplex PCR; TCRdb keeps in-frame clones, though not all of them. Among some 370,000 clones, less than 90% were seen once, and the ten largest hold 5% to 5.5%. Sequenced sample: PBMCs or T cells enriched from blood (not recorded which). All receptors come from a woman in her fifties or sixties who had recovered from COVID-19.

The CDR3, as DNA: TGTGCCAGCAGTCTCCTCCCGTCCAGGTCGATTCCCTACGAGCAGTACTTC. This translates into CASSLLPSRSIPYEQYF. The V and J genes are TRBV27 and TRBJ2-7; no definite D call. Trimming pared 5 bases from V and 2 bases from J, leaving 22 bases between. The CDR3 is 17 residues long. Germline CDR1 is MNHEY and CDR2 is SMNVEV (reference sequence).

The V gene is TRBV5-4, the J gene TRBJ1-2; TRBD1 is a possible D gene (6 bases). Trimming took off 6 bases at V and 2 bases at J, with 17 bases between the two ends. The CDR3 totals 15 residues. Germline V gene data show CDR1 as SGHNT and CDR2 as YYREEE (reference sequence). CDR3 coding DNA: TGTGCCAGCACCCACGGGACACCCATAAACTATGGCTACACCTTC. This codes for CASTHGTPINYGYTF.

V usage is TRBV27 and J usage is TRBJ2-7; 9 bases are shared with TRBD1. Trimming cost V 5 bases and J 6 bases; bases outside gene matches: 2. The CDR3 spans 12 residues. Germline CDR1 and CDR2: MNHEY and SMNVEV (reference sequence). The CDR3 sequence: CASSPQGAEQYF. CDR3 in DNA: TGTGCCAGCAGTCCACAGGGGGCCGAGCAGTACTTC.

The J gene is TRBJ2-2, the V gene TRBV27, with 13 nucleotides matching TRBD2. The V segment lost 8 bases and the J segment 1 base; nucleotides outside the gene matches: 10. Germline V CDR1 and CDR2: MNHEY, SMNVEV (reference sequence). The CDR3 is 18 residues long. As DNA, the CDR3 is TGTGCCAGCCGTTCCGGACTAGCGGGGGCCGGGAACACCGGGGAGCTGTTTTTT. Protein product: CASRSGLAGAGNTGELFF.

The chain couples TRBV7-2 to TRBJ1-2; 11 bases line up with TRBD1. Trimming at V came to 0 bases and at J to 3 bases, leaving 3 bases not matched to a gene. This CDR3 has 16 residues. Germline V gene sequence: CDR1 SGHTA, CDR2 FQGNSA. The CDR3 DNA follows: TGTGCCAGCAGCTTAGCGGGGACAGGGGGGGACTATGGCTACACCTTC. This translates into CASSLAGTGGDYGYTF.

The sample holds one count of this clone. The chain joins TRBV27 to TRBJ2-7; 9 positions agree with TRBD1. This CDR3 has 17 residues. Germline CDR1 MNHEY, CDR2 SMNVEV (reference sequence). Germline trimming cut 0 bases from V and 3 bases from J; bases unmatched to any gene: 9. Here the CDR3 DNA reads TGTGCCAGCAGTTTATCGGCCAGGGGGACAGGGTTCTACGAGCAGTACTTC. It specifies CASSLSARGTGFYEQYF.

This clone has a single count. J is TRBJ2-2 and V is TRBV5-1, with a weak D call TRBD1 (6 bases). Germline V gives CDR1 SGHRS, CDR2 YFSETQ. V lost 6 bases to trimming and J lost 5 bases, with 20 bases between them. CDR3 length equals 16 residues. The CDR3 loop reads CASTLRVQGGTGELFF. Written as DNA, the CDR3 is TGCGCCAGCACCCTGAGGGTACAGGGCGGGACCGGGGAGCTGTTTTTT.

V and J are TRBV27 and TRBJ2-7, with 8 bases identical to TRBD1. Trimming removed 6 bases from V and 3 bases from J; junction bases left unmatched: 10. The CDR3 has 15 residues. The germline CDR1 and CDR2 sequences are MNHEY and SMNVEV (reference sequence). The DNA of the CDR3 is TGTGCCAGCAGCTGGGCGGGGACAGGCCTCTACGAGCAGTACTTC. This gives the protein CASSWAGTGLYEQYF.

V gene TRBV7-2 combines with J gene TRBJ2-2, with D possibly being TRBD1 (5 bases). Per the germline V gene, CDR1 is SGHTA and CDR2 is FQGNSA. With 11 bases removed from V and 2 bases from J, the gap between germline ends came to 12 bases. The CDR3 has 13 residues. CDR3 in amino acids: CAVRGHNTGELFF. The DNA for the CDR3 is TGTGCCGTCAGAGGACACAACACCGGGGAGCTGTTTTTT.

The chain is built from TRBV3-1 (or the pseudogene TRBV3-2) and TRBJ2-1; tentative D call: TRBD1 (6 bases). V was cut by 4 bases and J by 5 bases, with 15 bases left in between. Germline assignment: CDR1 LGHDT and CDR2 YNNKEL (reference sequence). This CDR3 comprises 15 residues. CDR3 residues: CASSPRIQGNNEQFF. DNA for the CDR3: TGTGCCAGCAGCCCAAGGATACAGGGAAACAATGAGCAGTTCTTC.

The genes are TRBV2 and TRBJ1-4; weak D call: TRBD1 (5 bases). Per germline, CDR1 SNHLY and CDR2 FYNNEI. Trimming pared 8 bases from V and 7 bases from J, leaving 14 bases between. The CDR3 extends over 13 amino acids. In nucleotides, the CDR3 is TGTGCCAGCGGGTTGACTCAGGGTGAAAAACTGTTTTTT. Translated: CASGLTQGEKLFF.

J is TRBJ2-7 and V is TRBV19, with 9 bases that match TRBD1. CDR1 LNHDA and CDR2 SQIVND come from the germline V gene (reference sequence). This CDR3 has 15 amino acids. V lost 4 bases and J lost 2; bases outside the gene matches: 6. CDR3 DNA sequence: TGTGCCAGTAGTAGCCGGGGACAGGGTGCCTACGAGCAGTACTTC. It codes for CASSSRGQGAYEQYF.

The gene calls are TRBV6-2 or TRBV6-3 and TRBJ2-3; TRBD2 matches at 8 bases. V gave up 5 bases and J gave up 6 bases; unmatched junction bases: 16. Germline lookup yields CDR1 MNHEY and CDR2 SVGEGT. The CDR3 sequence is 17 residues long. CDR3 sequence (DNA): TGTGCCAGCAGTACTTTCGGAGCGGGGGCCGGACGGGATACGCAGTATTTT. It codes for CASSTFGAGAGRDTQYF.

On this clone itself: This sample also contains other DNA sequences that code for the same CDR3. This chain's CDR3 is CASRGQPNYGYTF. CDR3 DNA: TGTGCCAGCAGGGGACAGCCTAACTATGGCTACACCTTC. The gene calls are TRBV6-5 and TRBJ1-2; 7 bases match TRBD1. Germline assignment: CDR1 MNHEY and CDR2 SVGAGI. V shed 6 bases, J shed 0 bases, and the junction held 1 base outside the gene matches. The CDR3 contains 13 residues.

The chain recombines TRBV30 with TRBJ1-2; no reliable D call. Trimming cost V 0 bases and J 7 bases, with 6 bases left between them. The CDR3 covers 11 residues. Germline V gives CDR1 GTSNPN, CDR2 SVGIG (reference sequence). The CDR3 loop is CAWSVLSGYTF. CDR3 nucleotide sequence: TGTGCCTGGAGTGTATTATCTGGCTACACCTTC.

The CDR3 loop is CASSEGLGGNQPQHF. DNA for the CDR3: TGTGCCAGCAGTGAAGGGTTAGGGGGCAATCAGCCCCAGCATTTT. The V call is TRBV2, the J call TRBJ1-5, with D perhaps matching TRBD1 (5 bases). V lost 1 base and J 2 bases, leaving 9 bases between the germline ends. The CDR3 length is 15 residues. Germline assignment: CDR1 SNHLY and CDR2 FYNNEI.

This CDR3 is CASSQGGLIAGGPSGELFF. CDR3 bases: TGCGCCAGCAGCCAAGGAGGTTTAATAGCGGGGGGGCCGAGCGGGGAGCTGTTTTTT. V and J are TRBV4-1 and TRBJ2-2; the match to TRBD2 covers 11 bases. Germline trimming cut 1 base from V and 7 bases from J; bases unmatched to any gene: 14. The CDR3 length is 19 residues. CDR1 and CDR2 (germline): MGHRA, YSYEKL.

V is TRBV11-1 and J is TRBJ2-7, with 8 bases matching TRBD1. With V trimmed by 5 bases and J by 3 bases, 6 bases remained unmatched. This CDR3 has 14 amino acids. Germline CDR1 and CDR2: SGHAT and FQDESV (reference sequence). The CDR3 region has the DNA TGTGCCAGCAGCCCCGGACAGGGTTTCTACGAGCAGTACTTC. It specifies CASSPGQGFYEQYF.

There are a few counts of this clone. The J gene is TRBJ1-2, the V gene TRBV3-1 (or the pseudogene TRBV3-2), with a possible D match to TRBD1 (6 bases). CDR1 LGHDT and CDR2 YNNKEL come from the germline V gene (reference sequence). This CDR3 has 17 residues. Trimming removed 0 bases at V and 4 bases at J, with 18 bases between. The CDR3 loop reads CASSQDWGYVGGYGYTF. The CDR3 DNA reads TGTGCCAGCAGCCAAGACTGGGGGTACGTAGGGGGCTATGGCTACACCTTC.